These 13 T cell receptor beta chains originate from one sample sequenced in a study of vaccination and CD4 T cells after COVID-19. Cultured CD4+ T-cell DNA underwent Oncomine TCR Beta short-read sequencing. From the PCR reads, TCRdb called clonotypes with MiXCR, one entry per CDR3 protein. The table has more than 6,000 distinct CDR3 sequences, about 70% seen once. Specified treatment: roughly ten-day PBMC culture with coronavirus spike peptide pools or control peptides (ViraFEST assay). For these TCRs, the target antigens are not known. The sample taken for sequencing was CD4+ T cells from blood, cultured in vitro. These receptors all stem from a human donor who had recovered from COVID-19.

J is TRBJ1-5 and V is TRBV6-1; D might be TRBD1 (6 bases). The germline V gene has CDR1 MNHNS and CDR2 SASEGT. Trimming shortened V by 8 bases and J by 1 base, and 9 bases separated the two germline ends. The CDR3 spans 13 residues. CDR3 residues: CASVGTSNQPQHF. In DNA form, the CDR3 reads TGTGCCAGCGTAGGGACAAGCAATCAGCCCCAGCATTTT.

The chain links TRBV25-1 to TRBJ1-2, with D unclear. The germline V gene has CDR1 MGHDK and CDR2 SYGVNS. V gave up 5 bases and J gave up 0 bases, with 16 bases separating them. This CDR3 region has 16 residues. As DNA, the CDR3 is TGTGCCAGCAGTAGAACCATGCCCATACCTAACTATGGCTACACCTTC. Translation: CASSRTMPIPNYGYTF.

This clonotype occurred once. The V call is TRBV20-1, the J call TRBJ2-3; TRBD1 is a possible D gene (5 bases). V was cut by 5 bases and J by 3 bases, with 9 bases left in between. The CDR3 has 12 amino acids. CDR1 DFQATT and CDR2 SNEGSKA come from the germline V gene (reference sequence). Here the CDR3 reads CSALQETDTQYF. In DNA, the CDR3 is TGCAGTGCTCTACAGGAGACAGATACGCAGTATTTT.

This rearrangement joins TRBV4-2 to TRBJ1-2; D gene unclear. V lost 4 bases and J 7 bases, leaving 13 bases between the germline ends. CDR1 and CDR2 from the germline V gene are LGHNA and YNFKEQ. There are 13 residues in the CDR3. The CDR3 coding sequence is TGTGCCAGCAGCCCCGTGGGAGGGAGTGGCTACACCTTC. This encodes CASSPVGGSGYTF.

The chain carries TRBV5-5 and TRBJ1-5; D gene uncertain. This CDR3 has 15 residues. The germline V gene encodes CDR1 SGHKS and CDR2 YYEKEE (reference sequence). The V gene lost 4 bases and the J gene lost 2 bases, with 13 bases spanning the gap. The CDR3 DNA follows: TGTGCCAGCAGCGGAGAGCCTAGGGGCAATCAGCCCCAGCATTTT. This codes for CASSGEPRGNQPQHF.

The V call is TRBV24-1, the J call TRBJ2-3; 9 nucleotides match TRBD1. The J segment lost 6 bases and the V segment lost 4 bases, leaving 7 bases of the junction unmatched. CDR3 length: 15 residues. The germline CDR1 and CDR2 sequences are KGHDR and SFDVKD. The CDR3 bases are TGTGCCACCAGTGACACAGGGGGCGCCGGGGATACGCAGTATTTT. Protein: CATSDTGGAGDTQYF.

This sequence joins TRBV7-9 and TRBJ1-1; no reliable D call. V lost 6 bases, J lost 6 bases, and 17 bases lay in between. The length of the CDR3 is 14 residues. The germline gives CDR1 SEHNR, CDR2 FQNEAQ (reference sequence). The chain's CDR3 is CASSSRADGPEAFF. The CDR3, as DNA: TGTGCCAGCAGTTCACGAGCGGACGGCCCTGAAGCTTTCTTT.

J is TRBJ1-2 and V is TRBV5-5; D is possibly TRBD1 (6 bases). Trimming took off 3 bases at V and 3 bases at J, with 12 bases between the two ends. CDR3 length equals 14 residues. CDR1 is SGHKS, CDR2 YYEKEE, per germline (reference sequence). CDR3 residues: CASSYDSGDYGYTF. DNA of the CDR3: TGTGCCAGCAGCTACGACTCAGGGGACTATGGCTACACCTTC.

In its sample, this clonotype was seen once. The CDR3 bases are TGTGCCAGCATGAGGCCGGGGGGGATGAACACTGAAGCTTTCTTT. Encoded protein: CASMRPGGMNTEAFF. The J gene is TRBJ1-1, the V gene TRBV6-1, with D possibly TRBD1 on 5 matching bases. The germline gives CDR1 MNHNS, CDR2 SASEGT. Trimming shortened V by 7 bases and J by 0 bases, and 15 bases separated the two germline ends. The CDR3 consists of 15 residues.

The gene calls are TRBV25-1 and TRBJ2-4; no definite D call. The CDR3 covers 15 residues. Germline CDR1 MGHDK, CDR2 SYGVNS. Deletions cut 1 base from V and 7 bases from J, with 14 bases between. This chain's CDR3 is CASSESGGWWNIQYF. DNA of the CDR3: TGTGCCAGCAGTGAATCAGGCGGATGGTGGAACATTCAGTACTTC.

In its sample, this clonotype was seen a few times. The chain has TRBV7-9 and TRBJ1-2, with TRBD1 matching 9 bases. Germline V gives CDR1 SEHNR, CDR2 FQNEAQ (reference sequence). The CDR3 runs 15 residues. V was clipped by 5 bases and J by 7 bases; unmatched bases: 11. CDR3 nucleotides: TGTGCCAGCAGCCCAAACCGGGACAGGGAAGGTGGCTACACCTTC. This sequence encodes CASSPNRDREGGYTF.

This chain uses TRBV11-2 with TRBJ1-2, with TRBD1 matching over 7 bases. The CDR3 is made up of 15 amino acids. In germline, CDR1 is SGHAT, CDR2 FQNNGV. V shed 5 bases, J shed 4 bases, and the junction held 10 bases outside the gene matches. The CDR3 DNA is TGTGCCAGCAGCCAGATCCGGGACAGTGTCTATGGCTACACCTTC. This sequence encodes CASSQIRDSVYGYTF.

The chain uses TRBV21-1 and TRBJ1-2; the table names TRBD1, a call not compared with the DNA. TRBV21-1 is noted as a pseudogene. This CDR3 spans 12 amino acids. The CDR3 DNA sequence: TGTGCCAGCAGGCCGTGGGGGGGCGGCTACACCTTC. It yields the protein CASRPWGGGYTF.